These 5 T cell receptor beta chains share one sample of origin, sequenced in a study of regulatory T cells in long-lasting Graves disease. TCR beta libraries were built with iRepertoire HTBI primers and Arm-PCR of CDR3 regions. TCRdb re-analysed the multiplex PCR reads in MiXCR, keeping a single row per CDR3 protein. There are 620,000 or so distinct CDR3 sequences in the sample; roughly 16% occur only once, and around a sixth lies in the top ten. As for time point: newly diagnosed GD, antithyroid drugs for less than 3 months. PBMCs were the source of the RNA used for TCR sequencing. These data are also associated with another study on T cells in Graves' hyperthyroidism and ophthalmopathy.

The sample was peripheral blood mononuclear cells (PBMCs), taken at new diagnosis, from a patient treated with antithyroid drugs. These TCRs come from a woman in her twenties or thirties with Graves disease.

For this clonotype: This may arise from a read error, as a much more abundant clone is one base away. The chain employs TRBV12-3 or TRBV12-4 and TRBJ1-6; D is possibly TRBD1 (6 bases). CDR3 length: 15 residues. Between the trimmed V and J ends, which lost 6 bases and 9 bases, there was a span of 18 bases. The CDR3 spells CASSLRTDGVSPLHF. The CDR3 nucleotides are TGTGCCAGCAGCCTAAGGACAGACGGCGTTTCACCCCTCCACTTT.

On this clonotype itself: This sequence may be a read error, since a much larger clone differs from it by one base. The chain joins TRBV7-9 to TRBJ1-2, with D possibly matching TRBD1 (5 bases). Looked up from germline, CDR1 is SEHNR and CDR2 is FQNEAQ (reference sequence). V dropped 2 bases and J dropped 10 bases, with 14 bases sitting between them. CDR3 size: 13 residues. This CDR3 reads CASSLSGPGDYTF. Here the CDR3 DNA reads TGTGCCAGCAGCTTATCGGGGCCGGGCGACTACACCTTC.

Points on this clonotype: A much larger clone differs from this one at a single base, so this may be a read error. The chain employs TRBV27 and TRBJ1-1, with a weak D call TRBD1 (5 bases). Per germline, CDR1 MNHEY and CDR2 SMNVEV (reference sequence). The CDR3 sequence is 14 residues long. Trimming left V 0 bases short and J 10 bases short, with 15 bases between. The CDR3 DNA reads as TGTGCCAGCAGTTTATCGAGGGCAGGGTTGTCAGCTTTCTTT. Its protein is CASSLSRAGLSAFF.

This clonotype was detected ten times or more. The genes are TRBV6-4 and TRBJ1-5; TRBD1 matches 8 bases. V trimming: 0 bases; J trimming: 2 bases; junction bases outside the gene matches: 12. The CDR3 has 19 amino acids. In germline, CDR1 is MRHNA, CDR2 SNTAGT. The DNA of the CDR3 is TGTGCCAGCAGTGACTCGAGGACAGGGACGAGGATTTGCAATCAGCCCCAGCATTTT. The encoded protein is CASSDSRTGTRICNQPQHF.

Ten or more counts support this clonotype. V and J are TRBV18 and TRBJ2-5, with TRBD2 matching over 11 bases. V shed 3 bases and J 2 bases; nucleotides not matched to a gene: 2. This CDR3 has 15 residues. The germline V gene encodes CDR1 KGHSH and CDR2 LQKENI. Here the CDR3 reads CASSPTSGIQETQYF. The CDR3 DNA follows: TGTGCCAGCTCACCGACTAGCGGGATACAAGAGACCCAGTACTTC.